Given below is one T cell receptor (beta chain) in context. What it binds is not known. This entry belongs to a study of cytomegalovirus exposure and HLA in healthy donors. The PCR made use of 60 Vbeta and 13 Jbeta primers. Profiled with immunoSEQ multiplex PCR; TCRdb holds only in-frame clones, not every one. This sample has 100,000 to 150,000 clones, with 75% to 90% found just once. Findings and caveats of the study: According to reports, the classifier identified cytomegalovirus status with high specificity and sensitivity.

The germline gives CDR1 MNHEY, CDR2 SMNVEV (reference sequence). Between the trimmed V and J ends, which lost 8 bases and 4 bases, there was a span of 12 bases. The CDR3 length is 14 residues. Specimen: PBMCs. This chain links TRBV27 with TRBJ1-6; D unresolved. This clonotype was obtained from a woman between 40 and 55 years old in good health and CMV-seronegative. In DNA, the CDR3 is TGTGCCAGCGCATGGGCGGGGTATAATTCACCCCTCCACTTT. Translation gives CASAWAGYNSPLHF.